The 21 T cell receptor beta chains below all came from one sample that was sequenced in a study of identical twins. In TCRdb, the 5' RACE reads were re-called with MiXCR into one record per CDR3 protein. Of about 520,000 distinct CDR3 sequences listed, 20% to 25% are singletons. The same sample was also studied in work on T cells expressing NK-cell markers.

The sample consisted of CD4+ T cells sorted from blood. Receptors originate from a woman aged 18-29 years in good health.

Only a few counts were recorded for this clonotype. This sequence joins TRBV7-2 and TRBJ2-1; unclear D gene. V lost 5 bases, J lost 5 bases, and 10 bases lay in between. The CDR3 is 13 residues long. CDR1 and CDR2 from the germline V gene are SGHTA and FQGNSA. For the CDR3, the DNA is TGTGCCAGCAGCCTCCACGTGGACAATGAGCAGTTCTTC. It yields the protein CASSLHVDNEQFF.

The gene calls are TRBV5-1 and TRBJ2-3, with D possibly matching TRBD2 (5 bases). Germline CDR1 SGHRS, CDR2 YFSETQ. V was pared by 4 bases and J by 2 bases, with 11 bases between. The CDR3 loop spans 14 amino acids. CDR3 in amino acids: CASSVTTATDTQYF. CDR3 nucleotides: TGCGCCAGCAGCGTGACTACCGCCACAGATACGCAGTATTTT. Full variable domain (rest looked up from reference TRBV5-1 and TRBJ2-3): KAGVTQTPRYLIKTRGQQVTLSCSPISGHRSVSWYQQTPGQGLQFLFEYFSETQRNKGNFPGRFSGRQFSNSRSEMNVSTLELGDSALYLCASSVTTATDTQYFGPGTRLTVL.

This clonotype came up a few times. This sequence joins TRBV5-1 and TRBJ2-7, with D tentatively TRBD2 (6 bases). V lost 3 bases and J 1 base, leaving 11 bases between the germline ends. Per germline, CDR1 SGHRS and CDR2 YFSETQ. The CDR3 runs to 14 residues. The CDR3 region is CASSYGSTSYEQYF. The CDR3 DNA reads as TGCGCCAGCAGCTACGGGAGCACATCCTACGAGCAGTACTTC. Together with reference TRBV5-1 and TRBJ2-7, the CDR3 gives the full variable domain: KAGVTQTPRYLIKTRGQQVTLSCSPISGHRSVSWYQQTPGQGLQFLFEYFSETQRNKGNFPGRFSGRQFSNSRSEMNVSTLELGDSALYLCASSYGSTSYEQYFGPGTRLTVT.

This clonotype occurred a few times. This chain uses TRBV7-6 with TRBJ2-3; TRBD2 agrees at 8 bases. The CDR3 totals 15 residues. Per the germline V gene, CDR1 is SGHVS and CDR2 is FNYEAQ. Germline trimming cut 5 bases from V and 3 bases from J; bases unmatched to any gene: 7. This CDR3 is CASSVSGGITDTQYF. The CDR3 DNA reads TGTGCCAGCAGCGTAAGCGGGGGTATTACAGATACGCAGTATTTT.

The J gene is TRBJ2-1, the V gene TRBV15; D uncertain. Germline V gives CDR1 LNHNV, CDR2 YYDKDF (reference sequence). The CDR3 is made up of 15 amino acids. The V gene lost 0 bases and the J gene lost 5 bases, with 11 bases spanning the gap. CDR3 amino acids: CATSREVSGDNEQFF. The CDR3 nucleotides read TGTGCCACCAGCAGAGAAGTGTCAGGAGACAATGAGCAGTTCTTC.

This chain connects TRBV15 to TRBJ1-5; D unresolved. V lost 4 bases and J lost 6, with 13 bases in between. The CDR3 has 14 amino acids. Germline V gives CDR1 LNHNV, CDR2 YYDKDF (reference sequence). The CDR3 is CATSNRVGGQPQHF. The DNA of the CDR3 is TGTGCCACCAGCAATAGAGTCGGAGGTCAGCCCCAGCATTTT.

This clonotype was picked up a small number of times. The chain joins TRBV20-1 to TRBJ2-7, with D perhaps matching TRBD1 (6 bases). This CDR3 is built from 15 residues. Germline V lookup: CDR1 DFQATT, CDR2 SNEGSKA (reference sequence). V was shortened by 2 bases and J by 5 bases, with 19 bases between the two germline ends. CDR3 in amino acids: CSARYRPGTKHEQYF. The CDR3 coding sequence is TGCAGTGCTAGATACCGCCCCGGGACAAAACACGAGCAGTACTTC.

V usage is TRBV5-1 and J usage is TRBJ2-2; 11 bases are a match to TRBD2. Germline V gene sequence: CDR1 SGHRS, CDR2 YFSETQ. Losses at the gene ends were 4 bases for V and 4 bases for J; bases not matched to a gene: 6. This CDR3 comprises 16 residues. The CDR3 sequence: CASSAPGLAVTGELFF. In DNA form, the CDR3 reads TGCGCCAGCAGCGCACCGGGACTAGCGGTCACCGGGGAGCTGTTTTTT.

This clonotype has a handful of counts. The chain links TRBV7-2 to TRBJ2-7; a weak D match, TRBD2 (6 bases). Germline V gives CDR1 SGHTA, CDR2 FQGNSA. Trimming pared 2 bases from V and 2 bases from J, leaving 10 bases between. The CDR3 extends over 14 amino acids. CDR3 bases: TGTGCCAGCAGCTTATATAGCGGCCCCTACGAGCAGTACTTC. This gives the protein CASSLYSGPYEQYF.

The V gene is TRBV7-9, the J gene TRBJ2-7, with TRBD2 identical over 10 bases. Germline CDR1 is SEHNR and CDR2 is FQNEAQ (reference sequence). This CDR3 is built from 15 residues. Losses at the gene ends were 4 bases for V and 2 bases for J; bases not matched to a gene: 5. The CDR3 nucleotides are TGTGCCAGCAGCTCAATCCTAGCGGGAGCCTACGAGCAGTACTTC. Protein sequence: CASSSILAGAYEQYF.

At least ten counts were recorded for this clonotype. The V and J genes are TRBV20-1 and TRBJ2-3; 7 bases match TRBD1. J lost 5 bases, V lost 3 bases, and 11 bases had no gene match. The CDR3 is made up of 15 amino acids. CDR1 and CDR2 from the germline V gene are DFQATT and SNEGSKA (reference sequence). CDR3 nucleotides: TGCAGTGCTAGGAGAACCGGGACAGTTCGAGATACGCAGTATTTT. This sequence encodes CSARRTGTVRDTQYF.

The rearrangement joins TRBV30 to TRBJ2-1; 9 bases are shared with TRBD2. Germline V lookup: CDR1 GTSNPN, CDR2 SVGIG (reference sequence). The CDR3 runs to 14 residues. J was trimmed by 6 bases and V by 1 base; bases with no gene match: 4. CDR3: CAWSAGLAINEQFF. The CDR3 bases are TGTGCCTGGAGTGCGGGACTAGCTATCAATGAGCAGTTCTTC.

The genes are TRBV27 and TRBJ2-5, with D possibly matching TRBD2 (6 bases). Germline V gene lookup returns CDR1 MNHEY and CDR2 SMNVEV (reference sequence). CDR3 size: 14 residues. Trimming shortened V by 2 bases and J by 4 bases, and 11 bases separated the two germline ends. CDR3 loop: CASSLLGGGETQYF. The CDR3, as DNA: TGTGCCAGCAGTTTACTGGGAGGCGGAGAGACCCAGTACTTC.

The chain recombines TRBV5-1 with TRBJ2-1; 10 bases map to TRBD2. J lost 10 bases, V lost 0 bases, and 7 bases had no gene match. The length of the CDR3 is 15 residues. The V gene's germline CDR1 is SGHRS and CDR2 YFSETQ. The CDR3 DNA reads as TGCGCCAGCAGCTTGGAGCCTAGCGGGAGCTGGGAGCAGTTCTTC. Its protein product is CASSLEPSGSWEQFF.

The chain joins TRBV20-1 to TRBJ2-7; D possibly corresponds to TRBD1 (6 bases). The CDR3 length is 12 residues. Trimming stripped 4 bases from V and 1 base from J, with 8 bases between. Germline V CDR1 and CDR2: DFQATT, SNEGSKA (reference sequence). CDR3 bases: TGCAGTGCTACCAGGGGTTCCTACGAGCAGTACTTC. This encodes CSATRGSYEQYF.

The chain couples TRBV12-3 or TRBV12-4 to TRBJ2-7; tentative D call: TRBD1 (5 bases). The CDR3 consists of 14 residues. V lost 5 bases to trimming and J lost 6 bases, with 17 bases between them. The CDR3 sequence: CASSISMSQGEQYF. The CDR3, as DNA: TGTGCCAGCAGTATTAGTATGTCCCAGGGCGAGCAGTACTTC.

This clonotype was seen more than once but under ten times. This chain joins TRBV6-1 and TRBJ2-7; D is perhaps TRBD2 (6 bases). Germline CDR1 reads MNHNS; CDR2 reads SASEGT. Trimming pared 6 bases from V and 4 bases from J, leaving 19 bases between. The CDR3 covers 15 residues. CDR3 region: CASRDGGRRKYEQYF. DNA of the CDR3: TGTGCCAGCAGAGACGGTGGGAGGCGGAAGTACGAGCAGTACTTC.

This rearrangement joins TRBV5-4 to TRBJ1-1, with D possibly TRBD1 on 5 matching bases. Deletions cut 0 bases from V and 3 bases from J, with 12 bases between. CDR1 and CDR2 (germline): SGHNT, YYREEE (reference sequence). The CDR3 contains 15 residues. This chain's CDR3 is CASSLEGPRDTEAFF. In nucleotides, the CDR3 is TGTGCCAGCAGCTTGGAGGGACCAAGGGACACTGAAGCTTTCTTT.

V is TRBV20-1 and J is TRBJ2-7; the match to TRBD2 covers 11 bases. This CDR3 comprises 14 residues. Germline values: CDR1 DFQATT, CDR2 SNEGSKA (reference sequence). J lost 3 bases, V lost 3 bases, and 4 bases had no gene match. Here the CDR3 DNA reads TGCAGTGCTAGGGAACTAGCGGGAGTCTACGAGCAGTACTTC. Translating it yields CSARELAGVYEQYF.

This clonotype occurred a few times. CDR3 bases: TGCAGTGCTAGGGGGGCGACAGGGGTCGAGGGCTACACCTTC. It encodes CSARGATGVEGYTF. V usage is TRBV20-1 and J usage is TRBJ1-2, with 8 bases aligning to TRBD1. Germline-derived CDR1 and CDR2 are DFQATT and SNEGSKA (reference sequence). The V gene end was trimmed by 3 bases and the J gene end by 8 bases; junction bases not matched to a gene: 11. The CDR3 sequence is 14 residues long.

The table lists this clonotype with a few counts. The chain uses TRBV5-1 and TRBJ2-1; 12 nucleotides match TRBD1. The germline V gene encodes CDR1 SGHRS and CDR2 YFSETQ. This CDR3 comprises 14 residues. Germline trimming cut 4 bases from V and 9 bases from J; bases unmatched to any gene: 5. The CDR3 is CASSRDRGPLEQFF. The DNA of the CDR3 is TGCGCCAGCAGCAGGGACAGGGGGCCCCTTGAGCAGTTCTTC. The complete variable domain, with remaining parts taken from reference TRBV5-1 and TRBJ2-1, reads KAGVTQTPRYLIKTRGQQVTLSCSPISGHRSVSWYQQTPGQGLQFLFEYFSETQRNKGNFPGRFSGRQFSNSRSEMNVSTLELGDSALYLCASSRDRGPLEQFFGPGTRLTVL.